The 14 T cell receptor beta chains in this list originate from one sample, sequenced in a study of cytomegalovirus exposure and HLA in healthy donors. The PCR employed 60 Vbeta primers together with 13 Jbeta primers. Profiling relied on immunoSEQ multiplex PCR, and the TCRdb table lists in-frame clones only, not all of them. The sample records approximately 290,000 clones, around 80% being singletons. Sequencing was carried out using PBMCs. Every receptor here comes from a girl between 2 and 10 years old in good health and CMV-seronegative.

V and J are TRBV9 and TRBJ2-5, with 8 bases that match TRBD1. Germline CDR1 SGDLS, CDR2 YYNGEE. This CDR3 has 15 residues. Unmatched junction bases numbered 7, after V lost 4 bases and J lost 2 bases. The CDR3 coding sequence is TGTGCCAGCAGCACCTACAGGGGGGAGCAAGAGACCCAGTACTTC. Its protein is CASSTYRGEQETQYF.

The V call is TRBV28, the J call TRBJ2-1, with 15 bases aligning to TRBD2. V trimming: 3 bases; J trimming: 5 bases; junction bases outside the gene matches: 8. The germline V gene encodes CDR1 MDHEN and CDR2 SYDVKM. The CDR3 spans 18 residues. The CDR3 is CASSFPRTSGGVDNEQFF. CDR3 sequence (DNA): TGTGCCAGCAGTTTCCCCAGGACTAGCGGGGGGGTTGACAATGAGCAGTTCTTC.

This clone was detected once. This rearrangement joins TRBV19 to TRBJ2-7; 7 bases align to TRBD2. This CDR3 is 13 amino acids long. Trimming at V came to 6 bases and at J to 5 bases, leaving 7 bases not matched to a gene. From germline, CDR1 is LNHDA and CDR2 SQIVND (reference sequence). The CDR3 is CASSPGGRDEQYF. The CDR3 region has the DNA TGTGCCAGTAGCCCGGGGGGTCGTGACGAGCAGTACTTC.

The chain has TRBV6-1 and TRBJ1-6; D possibly corresponds to TRBD1 (5 bases). Germline CDR1 reads MNHNS; CDR2 reads SASEGT. Trimming stripped 1 base from V and 6 bases from J, with 10 bases between. This CDR3 is 15 amino acids long. The CDR3: CASSEVGGSNSPLHF. DNA for the CDR3: TGTGCCAGCAGTGAAGTTGGGGGGAGTAATTCACCCCTCCACTTT.

This clone was counted once. This chain uses TRBV21-1 with TRBJ2-1; the table's D gene call, TRBD1, was not cross checked with the DNA. TRBV21-1 is given as a pseudogene. The CDR3 sequence is 14 residues long. CDR3 DNA sequence: TGTGCCAGCAGCAATAGGGGTTCCTACAATGAGCAGTTCTTC. It is translated as CASSNRGSYNEQFF.

The chain recombines TRBV14 with TRBJ1-6; D might be TRBD1 (5 bases). The CDR3 covers 13 residues. Germline lookup yields CDR1 SGHDN and CDR2 FVKESK. V lost 1 base, J lost 14 bases, and 12 bases lay in between. CDR3 nucleotide sequence: TGTGCCAGCAGCCAAGTTCAGGGAAAAACCCTCCACTTT. This translates into CASSQVQGKTLHF.

The rearrangement links TRBV11-2 to TRBJ2-7, with TRBD2 as a possible D gene (5 bases). This CDR3 region has 17 residues. V was shortened by 0 bases and J by 2 bases, with 17 bases between the two germline ends. The germline gives CDR1 SGHAT, CDR2 FQNNGV. This CDR3 reads CASSLDPPSGLTYEQYF. Here the CDR3 DNA reads TGTGCCAGCAGCTTAGACCCCCCCAGCGGCCTCACCTACGAGCAGTACTTC.

The chain carries TRBV6-5 and TRBJ2-1; TRBD1 aligns across 7 bases. The CDR3 runs to 13 residues. Germline CDR1 reads MNHEY; CDR2 reads SVGAGI. J was trimmed by 14 bases and V by 5 bases; bases with no gene match: 12. The CDR3 coding sequence is TGTGCCAGCAGTCCCCCGGGTCCGCAGGGGGAGTTCTTC. Translation: CASSPPGPQGEFF.

The J gene is TRBJ2-7, the V gene TRBV5-1; 11 nucleotides line up with TRBD1. The CDR3 extends over 16 amino acids. Unmatched junction bases numbered 4, after V lost 0 bases and J lost 2 bases. Germline CDR1 SGHRS, CDR2 YFSETQ. For the CDR3, the DNA is TGCGCCAGCAGCTTGGCCGGGACAGGGGGGACCTACGAGCAGTACTTC. Its protein is CASSLAGTGGTYEQYF.

The CDR3 loop is CASSQISGGAADTQYF. In nucleotides, the CDR3 is TGTGCCAGCAGCCAAATTAGCGGGGGGGCGGCAGATACGCAGTATTTT. The gene calls are TRBV7-3 and TRBJ2-3, with 11 bases lining up with TRBD2. There are 16 residues in the CDR3. Trimming removed 5 bases from V and 4 bases from J; junction bases left unmatched: 8. Germline assignment: CDR1 SGHTA and CDR2 FQGTGA.

V and J are TRBV2 and TRBJ1-5; TRBD1 is a possible D gene (6 bases). Germline lookup yields CDR1 SNHLY and CDR2 FYNNEI. The CDR3 is 16 residues long. V was clipped by 5 bases and J by 2 bases, with 16 bases between them. CDR3 in amino acids: CASSLTGYLGNQPQHF. CDR3 bases: TGTGCCAGCAGTTTGACAGGCTACTTGGGCAATCAGCCCCAGCATTTT.

The chain links TRBV14 to TRBJ2-1; TRBD2 matches at 11 bases. The ends lost 6 bases at V and 8 bases at J; junction bases unmatched: 9. This CDR3 has 15 amino acids. Per germline, CDR1 SGHDN and CDR2 FVKESK. The CDR3 DNA reads as TGTGCCAGCAGTCGGACTAGCGGGTCGGGCGATGAGCAGTTCTTC. It codes for CASSRTSGSGDEQFF.

This clone was detected only a few times. This CDR3 is also generated by other DNA sequences in the sample. The gene calls are TRBV27 and TRBJ1-2, with 7 bases fitting TRBD1. J was trimmed by 8 bases and V by 3 bases; bases with no gene match: 6. CDR1 is MNHEY and CDR2 is SMNVEV in the germline V gene (reference sequence). The CDR3 has 13 residues. The CDR3: CASSFGQERGYTF. The DNA for the CDR3 is TGTGCCAGCAGTTTTGGACAGGAGAGGGGCTACACCTTC.

This rearrangement joins TRBV7-3 to TRBJ2-3; D might be TRBD1 (5 bases). The CDR3 runs to 12 residues. Germline lookup yields CDR1 SGHTA and CDR2 FQGTGA. V lost 3 bases and J 6 bases, leaving 7 bases between the germline ends. The CDR3 protein is CASSLGPDTQYF. In DNA, the CDR3 is TGTGCCAGCAGCTTGGGGCCCGATACGCAGTATTTT.